The source of this T cell receptor beta chain is a study of cytomegalovirus exposure and HLA in healthy donors. Comment on this clone: The antigen remains undetermined.

The study's findings and limits: A missense DCLRE1C variant was associated with V- and J-gene trimming of TCR beta chains in a later analysis, and an independent cohort replicated the association.

Primers for the PCR totalled 60 Vbeta and 13 Jbeta. The data were produced by immunoSEQ multiplex PCR, yet TCRdb's version contains in-frame clones alone and is incomplete. The repertoire holds more than 95,000 clones, with around 82% as singletons. Germline CDR1 reads SGHTA; CDR2 reads FQGNSA. V lost 6 bases and J lost 5; bases outside the gene matches: 11. The CDR3 consists of 18 residues. The receptor was isolated from a man younger than 45 in good health and CMV-seropositive. V and J are TRBV7-2 and TRBJ2-1; 15 bases are shared with TRBD2. The specimen was PBMCs. The CDR3, as DNA: TGTGCCAGCAGTTATGGACTAGCGGGAGGGCGGGTCGACAATGAGCAGTTCTTC. Amino acid sequence: CASSYGLAGGRVDNEQFF.